Below, one T cell receptor beta chain is given with its context. This entry comes from a study of T-cell reconstitution after alpha-beta-depleted transplantation in children. Using unique molecular identifiers, the investigators prepared the TCRbeta library. Using its own MiXCR run on the PCR reads, TCRdb lists one record per CDR3 protein. The data hold 450,000 to 600,000 distinct CDR3 sequences, with 18% observed a single time. This TCR was recovered from a human donor who donated a stem cell graft to a child with acute lymphoblastic leukemia. Sequenced here: PBMCs from the stem cell graft donor, sampled from the stem cell graft.

The CDR3 protein is CASSLATGRTYEQYF. CDR3 in DNA: TGCGCCAGCAGCTTGGCCACTGGGCGGACCTACGAGCAGTACTTC. The chain links TRBV5-1 to TRBJ2-7; D is unclear. This CDR3 has 15 residues. Per germline, CDR1 SGHRS and CDR2 YFSETQ. The V end lost 0 bases, the J end lost 2 bases, and 12 bases lay between the germline ends.